One sample yielded the 14 T cell receptor beta chains listed below, sequenced in a study of regulatory dendritic cells for organ transplantation. Profiled with immunoSEQ multiplex PCR; TCRdb holds only in-frame clones, not every one. This table has some 35,000 clones, 75% to 95% appearing once. The sequenced sample consisted of naive CD8+ T cells from blood. Documented subset: CD45RA+ naive T cells. All receptors come from a human donor in good health.

The V call is TRBV7-9, the J call TRBJ2-7, with D uncertain. V was shortened by 1 base and J by 12 bases, with 16 bases between the two germline ends. The CDR3 has 13 amino acids. Germline lookup yields CDR1 SEHNR and CDR2 FQNEAQ (reference sequence). In nucleotides, the CDR3 is TGTGCCAGCAGCTTAGAAGGACGCGTTAGAGGGTACTTC. It is translated as CASSLEGRVRGYF.

The V call is TRBV4-3, the J call TRBJ2-7; D might be TRBD2 (7 bases). CDR1 and CDR2 (germline): LGHNA, YSLEER. Trimming removed 3 bases at V and 9 bases at J, with 18 bases between. CDR3 length: 14 residues. The CDR3 sequence: CASSQIRGGYLQYF. The CDR3 nucleotides are TGCGCCAGCAGCCAGATAAGGGGGGGGTATTTGCAGTACTTC.

The chain carries TRBV4-3 and TRBJ2-4, with D tentatively TRBD1 (6 bases). The CDR3 runs to 18 residues. Trimming took off 4 bases at V and 1 base at J, with 20 bases between the two ends. Germline V gene data show CDR1 as LGHNA and CDR2 as YSLEER. This chain's CDR3 is CASSPRQAPGMAKNIQYF. The DNA of the CDR3 is TGCGCCAGCAGCCCGCGACAGGCCCCGGGGATGGCCAAAAACATTCAGTACTTC.

The gene calls are TRBV7-9 and TRBJ2-3, with 9 bases lining up with TRBD2. Per the germline V gene, CDR1 is SEHNR and CDR2 is FQNEAQ (reference sequence). The CDR3 runs to 15 residues. The ends lost 4 bases at V and 3 bases at J; junction bases unmatched: 5. In nucleotides, the CDR3 is TGTGCCAGCAGCTCCTATAGCGGGGGAACAGATACGCAGTATTTT. Translation gives CASSSYSGGTDTQYF.

Only one count was recorded for this clone. This rearrangement joins TRBV4-1 to TRBJ1-1, with D tentatively TRBD1 (5 bases). The CDR3 runs to 16 residues. CDR1 is MGHRA and CDR2 is YSYEKL in the germline V gene. The V end lost 0 bases, the J end lost 2 bases, and 13 bases lay between the germline ends. The CDR3 bases are TGCGCCAGCAGCCAAGATGGGGCCCTTTTAAACACTGAAGCTTTCTTT. This codes for CASSQDGALLNTEAFF.

The chain carries TRBV5-1 and TRBJ2-5, with 11 bases matching TRBD2. The CDR3 covers 15 residues. Germline loops: CDR1 SGHRS, CDR2 YFSETQ. The V gene end was trimmed by 0 bases and the J gene end by 3 bases; junction bases not matched to a gene: 1. The CDR3 is CASSLEGLAEETQYF. CDR3 coding DNA: TGCGCCAGCAGCTTGGAGGGACTAGCGGAAGAGACCCAGTACTTC.

This sequence joins TRBV7-9 and TRBJ2-2, with 7 bases aligning to TRBD1. There are 15 residues in the CDR3. The V gene end was trimmed by 5 bases and the J gene end by 7 bases; junction bases not matched to a gene: 10. Germline CDR1 SEHNR, CDR2 FQNEAQ (reference sequence). The CDR3 DNA reads TGTGCCAGCAGCGCTCGACAGGGTCGGATCGGGGAGCTGTTTTTT. It specifies CASSARQGRIGELFF.

This sequence joins TRBV9 and TRBJ2-7; D is ambiguous. The CDR3 is 14 residues long. V was shortened by 4 bases and J by 4 bases, with 15 bases between the two germline ends. Germline V lookup: CDR1 SGDLS, CDR2 YYNGEE. This CDR3 reads CASSPYTTPYEQYF. The CDR3 DNA follows: TGTGCCAGCAGCCCATACACAACCCCGTACGAGCAGTACTTC. The variable domain in full, with the rest retrieved from reference TRBV9 and TRBJ2-7, is DSGVTQTPKHLITATGQRVTLRCSPRSGDLSVYWYQQSLDQGLQFLIQYYNGEERAKGNILERFSAQQFPDLHSELNLSSLELGDSALYFCASSPYTTPYEQYFGPGTRLTVT.

V is TRBV13 and J is TRBJ2-5; D is unclear. The CDR3 has 13 amino acids. Deletions cut 0 bases from V and 2 bases from J, with 4 bases between. CDR1 is PRHDT and CDR2 is FYEKMQ in the germline V gene (reference sequence). In nucleotides, the CDR3 is TGTGCCAGCAGCTTAGGCAATCAAGAGACCCAGTACTTC. This sequence encodes CASSLGNQETQYF. Full variable domain (remainder filled in from reference TRBV13 and TRBJ2-5): AAGVIQSPRHLIKEKRETATLKCYPIPRHDTVYWYQQGPGQDPQFLISFYEKMQSDKGSIPDRFSAQQFSDYHSELNMSSLELGDSALYFCASSLGNQETQYFGPGTRLLVL.

This sequence joins TRBV4-3 and TRBJ2-7, with D possibly being TRBD1 (6 bases). CDR1 LGHNA and CDR2 YSLEER come from the germline V gene. This CDR3 region has 13 residues. Trimming left V 4 bases short and J 3 bases short, with 10 bases between. The chain's CDR3 is CASSRDTFYEQYF. CDR3 sequence (DNA): TGCGCCAGCAGCCGGGACACTTTCTACGAGCAGTACTTC.

The chain combines TRBV2 with TRBJ2-5; possible D gene TRBD2, 6 bases. CDR3 length: 10 amino acids. CDR1 is SNHLY, CDR2 FYNNEI, per germline. V was cut by 8 bases and J by 6 bases, with 7 bases left in between. The CDR3 DNA reads TGTGCCAGCGGGGGGAAGACCCAGTACTTC. Protein: CASGGKTQYF.

The chain employs TRBV6-5 and TRBJ1-2; 9 positions match TRBD1. The CDR3 totals 14 residues. CDR1 is MNHEY and CDR2 is SVGAGI in the germline V gene. The trim removed 8 bases at V and 6 bases at J, leaving 10 bases unmatched. CDR3 amino acids: CASYSRDRVHGYTF. CDR3 nucleotides: TGTGCCAGCTATTCCAGGGACAGGGTTCATGGCTACACCTTC.

This chain uses TRBV10-1 with TRBJ2-2; D is perhaps TRBD1 (5 bases). Trimming left V 7 bases short and J 7 bases short, with 7 bases between. The germline V gene encodes CDR1 WNHNN and CDR2 SYGVQD (reference sequence). The CDR3 contains 11 residues. The CDR3 sequence: CASTGIGELFF. The CDR3 DNA reads as TGCGCCAGCACAGGGATCGGGGAGCTGTTTTTT.

This clone came up once. The CDR3 nucleotides read TGTGCCATCAGTCGTACCGGGACTAGCGGGGTGGGTGGTGAGCAGTTCTTC. This codes for CAISRTGTSGVGGEQFF. The chain recombines TRBV10-3 with TRBJ2-1, with 13 bases that match TRBD2. The CDR3 length is 17 residues. With 5 bases clipped from V and 9 bases from J, the junction kept 13 bases outside the gene matches. Germline V gives CDR1 ENHRY, CDR2 SYGVKD.